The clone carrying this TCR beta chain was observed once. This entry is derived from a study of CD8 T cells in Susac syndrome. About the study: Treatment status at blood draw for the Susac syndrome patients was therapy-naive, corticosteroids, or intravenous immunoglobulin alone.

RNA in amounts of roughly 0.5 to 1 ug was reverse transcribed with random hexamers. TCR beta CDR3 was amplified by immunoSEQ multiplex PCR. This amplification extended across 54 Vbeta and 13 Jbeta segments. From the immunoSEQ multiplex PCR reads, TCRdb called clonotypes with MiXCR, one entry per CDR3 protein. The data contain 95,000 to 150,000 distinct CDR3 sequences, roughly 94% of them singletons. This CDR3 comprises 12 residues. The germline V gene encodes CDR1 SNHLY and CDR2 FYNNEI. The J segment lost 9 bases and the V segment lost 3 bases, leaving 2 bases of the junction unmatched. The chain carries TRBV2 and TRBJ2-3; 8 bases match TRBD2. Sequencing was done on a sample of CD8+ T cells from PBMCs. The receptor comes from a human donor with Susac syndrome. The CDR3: CASSDGGDTQYF. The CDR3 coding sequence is TGTGCCAGCAGTGACGGGGGGGACACGCAGTATTTT.